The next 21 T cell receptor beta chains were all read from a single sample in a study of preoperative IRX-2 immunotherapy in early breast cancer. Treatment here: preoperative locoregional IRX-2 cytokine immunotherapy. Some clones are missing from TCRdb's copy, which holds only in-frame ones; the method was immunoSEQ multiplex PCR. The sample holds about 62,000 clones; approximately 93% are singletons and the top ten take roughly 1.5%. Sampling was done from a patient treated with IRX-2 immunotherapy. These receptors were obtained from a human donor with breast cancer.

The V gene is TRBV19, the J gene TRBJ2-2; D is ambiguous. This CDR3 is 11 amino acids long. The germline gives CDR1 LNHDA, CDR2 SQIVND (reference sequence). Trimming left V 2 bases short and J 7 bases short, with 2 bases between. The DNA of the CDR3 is TGTGCCAGTAGTATATACGGGGAGCTGTTTTTT. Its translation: CASSIYGELFF.

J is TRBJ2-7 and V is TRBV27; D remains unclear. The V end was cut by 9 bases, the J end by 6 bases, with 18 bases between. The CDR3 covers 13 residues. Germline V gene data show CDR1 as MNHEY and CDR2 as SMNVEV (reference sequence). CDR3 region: CASSPLPRTEQYF. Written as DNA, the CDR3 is TGTGCCAGTTCTCCCCTCCCTCGGACCGAGCAGTACTTC.

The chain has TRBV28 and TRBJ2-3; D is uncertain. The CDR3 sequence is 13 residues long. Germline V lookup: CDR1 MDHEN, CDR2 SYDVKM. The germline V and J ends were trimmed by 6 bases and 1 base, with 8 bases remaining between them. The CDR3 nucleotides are TGTGCCAGCAGCTATATACGCACAGATACGCAGTATTTT. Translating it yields CASSYIRTDTQYF.

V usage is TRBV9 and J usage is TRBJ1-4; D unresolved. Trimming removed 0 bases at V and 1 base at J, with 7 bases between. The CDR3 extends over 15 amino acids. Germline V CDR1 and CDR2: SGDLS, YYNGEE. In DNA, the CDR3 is TGTGCCAGCAGCGTAGGGCCTGGAACTAATGAAAAACTGTTTTTT. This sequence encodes CASSVGPGTNEKLFF.

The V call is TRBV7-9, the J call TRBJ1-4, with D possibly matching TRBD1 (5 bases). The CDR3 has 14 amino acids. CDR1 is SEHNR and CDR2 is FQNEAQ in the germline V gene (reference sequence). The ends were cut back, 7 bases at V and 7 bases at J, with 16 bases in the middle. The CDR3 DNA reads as TGTGCCAGCAACCAAGGGACCATGGCTGAAAAACTGTTTTTT. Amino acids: CASNQGTMAEKLFF.

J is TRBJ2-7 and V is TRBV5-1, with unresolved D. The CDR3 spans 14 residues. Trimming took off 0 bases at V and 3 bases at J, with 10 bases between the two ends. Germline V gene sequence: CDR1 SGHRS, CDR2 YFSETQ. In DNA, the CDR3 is TGCGCCAGCAGCTTGGGTGGCAGCCTCTACGAGCAGTACTTC. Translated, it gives CASSLGGSLYEQYF.

The CDR3 DNA reads as TGTGCCAGCAGCGTGACTGGGCTGGGAGCCTCCCAGTACTTC. Amino acids: CASSVTGLGASQYF. This chain uses TRBV7-2 with TRBJ2-5, with a weak D call TRBD2 (5 bases). There are 14 residues in the CDR3. The V gene's germline CDR1 is SGHTA and CDR2 FQGNSA. Trimming took 5 bases from V and 9 from J, leaving 19 bases between them.

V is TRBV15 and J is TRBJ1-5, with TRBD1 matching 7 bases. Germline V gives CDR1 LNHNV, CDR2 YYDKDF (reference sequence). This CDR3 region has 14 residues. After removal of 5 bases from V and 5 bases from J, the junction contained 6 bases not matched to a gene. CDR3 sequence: CATSLQGIDQPQHF. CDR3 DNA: TGTGCCACCAGCCTACAGGGGATCGATCAGCCCCAGCATTTT.

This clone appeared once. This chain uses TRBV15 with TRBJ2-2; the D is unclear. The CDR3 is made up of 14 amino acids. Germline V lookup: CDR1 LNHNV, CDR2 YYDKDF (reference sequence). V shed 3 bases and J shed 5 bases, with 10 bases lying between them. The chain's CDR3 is CATSSRTWTGELFF. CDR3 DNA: TGTGCCACCAGCAGCCGTACCTGGACCGGGGAGCTGTTTTTT.

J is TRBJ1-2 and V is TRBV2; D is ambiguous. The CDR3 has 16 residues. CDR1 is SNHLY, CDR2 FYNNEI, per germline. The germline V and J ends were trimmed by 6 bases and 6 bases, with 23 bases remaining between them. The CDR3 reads CASSDPPDGVKDGYTF. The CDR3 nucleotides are TGTGCCAGCAGCGACCCCCCCGATGGGGTAAAGGATGGCTACACCTTC.

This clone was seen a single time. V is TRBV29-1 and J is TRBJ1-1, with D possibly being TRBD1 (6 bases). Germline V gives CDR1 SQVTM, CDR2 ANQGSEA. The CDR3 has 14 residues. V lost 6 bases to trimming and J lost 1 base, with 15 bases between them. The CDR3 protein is CSVAETGPNTEAFF. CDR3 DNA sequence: TGCAGCGTCGCGGAGACAGGACCGAACACTGAAGCTTTCTTT.

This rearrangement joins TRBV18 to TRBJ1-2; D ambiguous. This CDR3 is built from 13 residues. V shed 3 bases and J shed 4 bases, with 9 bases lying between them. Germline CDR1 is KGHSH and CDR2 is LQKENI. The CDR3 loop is CASSPGRIYGYTF. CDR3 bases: TGTGCCAGCTCACCGGGCAGAATCTATGGCTACACCTTC.

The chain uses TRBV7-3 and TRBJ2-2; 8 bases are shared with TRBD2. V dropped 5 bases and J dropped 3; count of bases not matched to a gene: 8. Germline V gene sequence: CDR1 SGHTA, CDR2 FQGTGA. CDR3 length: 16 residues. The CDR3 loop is CASSLQRGLYTGELFF. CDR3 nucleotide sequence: TGTGCCAGCAGCCTTCAGCGGGGGCTCTACACCGGGGAGCTGTTTTTT.

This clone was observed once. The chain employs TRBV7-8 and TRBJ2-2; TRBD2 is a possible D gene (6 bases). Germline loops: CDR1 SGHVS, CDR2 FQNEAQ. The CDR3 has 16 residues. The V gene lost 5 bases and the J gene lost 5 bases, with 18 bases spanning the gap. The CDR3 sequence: CASSPRWRGLTGELFF. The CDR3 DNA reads TGTGCCAGCAGCCCAAGGTGGAGGGGACTGACCGGGGAGCTGTTTTTT.

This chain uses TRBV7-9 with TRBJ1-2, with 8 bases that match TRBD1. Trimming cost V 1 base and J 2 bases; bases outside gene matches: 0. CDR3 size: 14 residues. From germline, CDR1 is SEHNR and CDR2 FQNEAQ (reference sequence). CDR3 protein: CASSLGTGNYGYTF. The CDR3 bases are TGTGCCAGCAGCTTAGGGACAGGGAACTATGGCTACACCTTC.

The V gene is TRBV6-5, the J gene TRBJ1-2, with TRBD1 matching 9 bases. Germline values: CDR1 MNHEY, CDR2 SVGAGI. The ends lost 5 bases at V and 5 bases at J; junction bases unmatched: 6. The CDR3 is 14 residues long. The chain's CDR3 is CASSPDRGGYGYTF. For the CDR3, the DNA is TGTGCCAGCAGTCCCGACAGGGGGGGTTATGGCTACACCTTC.

Here the CDR3 reads CASSPSGSQETQYF. The CDR3 nucleotides read TGTGCCAGCAGCCCTTCAGGGTCCCAAGAGACCCAGTACTTC. V and J are TRBV28 and TRBJ2-5; perhaps TRBD1 as D (5 bases). The CDR3 contains 14 residues. Looked up from germline, CDR1 is MDHEN and CDR2 is SYDVKM. The germline V and J ends were trimmed by 6 bases and 1 base, with 12 bases remaining between them.

CDR3 amino acids: CASSYIGHGYTF. CDR3 sequence (DNA): TGTGCCAGCAGTTACATAGGTCATGGCTACACCTTC. V and J are TRBV6-5 and TRBJ1-2; D is ambiguous. V lost 2 bases, J lost 6 bases, and 7 bases lay in between. The CDR3 has 12 residues. The germline CDR1 and CDR2 sequences are MNHEY and SVGAGI.

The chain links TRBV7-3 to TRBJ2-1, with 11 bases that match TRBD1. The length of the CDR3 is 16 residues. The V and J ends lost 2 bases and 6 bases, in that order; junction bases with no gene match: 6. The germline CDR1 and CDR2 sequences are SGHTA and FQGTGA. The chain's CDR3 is CASSLGGQGAGNEQFF. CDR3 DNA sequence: TGTGCCAGCAGCTTAGGCGGACAGGGGGCAGGCAATGAGCAGTTCTTC.

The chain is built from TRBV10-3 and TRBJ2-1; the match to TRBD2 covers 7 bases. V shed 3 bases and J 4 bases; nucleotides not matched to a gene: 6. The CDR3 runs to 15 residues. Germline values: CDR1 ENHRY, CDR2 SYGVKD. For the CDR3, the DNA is TGTGCCATCAGTGATGGGGGGGGGAGGTACAATGAGCAGTTCTTC. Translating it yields CAISDGGGRYNEQFF.

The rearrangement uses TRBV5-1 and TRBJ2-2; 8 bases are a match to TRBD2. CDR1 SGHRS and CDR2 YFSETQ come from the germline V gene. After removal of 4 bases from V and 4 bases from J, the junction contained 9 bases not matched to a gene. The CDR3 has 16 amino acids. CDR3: CASSRGGRRGTGELFF. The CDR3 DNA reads TGCGCCAGCAGCCGGGGGGGGAGAAGGGGCACCGGGGAGCTGTTTTTT.